Presented here are 18 T cell receptor beta chains from one specimen sequenced in a study of monozygotic twins with inflammatory bowel disease. TCRdb re-analyzed the 5' RACE reads; it lists each CDR3 protein once, without DNA. This sample's table has 150,000 to 200,000 distinct CDR3 sequences. What was sequenced was blood. These receptors came from a human donor with ulcerative colitis or Crohn's disease, or a healthy co-twin of an affected twin (not recorded which).

The CDR3 spells CASSSRQGYNEQFF. V and J are TRBV5-1 and TRBJ2-1; TCRdb lists TRBD1, though no DNA is available to test this call. The length of the CDR3 is 14 residues. Germline V gene sequence: CDR1 SGHRS, CDR2 YFSETQ.

The V call is TRBV5-5, the J call TRBJ1-3. CDR1 and CDR2 from the germline V gene are SGHKS and YYEKEE (reference sequence). The CDR3 runs to 14 residues. The CDR3: CASSRRSSGNTIYF.

The chain combines TRBV29-1 with TRBJ2-1; the D call from TCRdb, TRBD1, cannot be confirmed without DNA. The CDR3 covers 15 residues. CDR1 and CDR2 (germline): SQVTM, ANQGSEA. This CDR3 reads CSTRQGTFSYNEQFF.

The chain combines TRBV19 with TRBJ2-1; the TRBD2 assignment by TCRdb is unverifiable without DNA. CDR3 length: 12 residues. From germline, CDR1 is LNHDA and CDR2 SQIVND (reference sequence). The CDR3 region is CASVASDNEQFF.

The chain couples TRBV20-1 to TRBJ2-2; TCRdb reports TRBD2, a call that lacks DNA to check it against. The germline CDR1 and CDR2 sequences are DFQATT and SNEGSKA (reference sequence). CDR3 length: 15 residues. The CDR3 loop is CSARTSGANTGELFF.

The chain carries TRBV6-1 and TRBJ2-1; the D call from TCRdb, TRBD2, cannot be confirmed without DNA. CDR1 is MNHNS, CDR2 SASEGT, per germline. This CDR3 region has 16 residues. This chain's CDR3 is CASSPRGITSDNEQFF.

The CDR3 loop reads CATSRDYPQGHGYTF. The chain uses TRBV15 and TRBJ1-2; there is no DNA to check the TCRdb D call of TRBD1. The CDR3 totals 15 residues. Germline V lookup: CDR1 LNHNV, CDR2 YYDKDF (reference sequence).

V is TRBV10-3 and J is TRBJ2-1. The germline gives CDR1 ENHRY, CDR2 SYGVKD. The CDR3 sequence is 12 residues long. The CDR3 spells CAIRDGNNEQFF.

The CDR3 here is CASSPRAALMNTEAFF. The V call is TRBV9, the J call TRBJ1-1; TCRdb's D call of TRBD1 is untestable without DNA. Germline V gives CDR1 SGDLS, CDR2 YYNGEE. This CDR3 is 16 amino acids long.

The J gene is TRBJ1-6, the V gene TRBV4-1. Germline values: CDR1 MGHRA, CDR2 YSYEKL. This CDR3 comprises 17 residues. CDR3 amino acids: CASSQDREGIYNSPLHF.

The chain carries TRBV6-6 and TRBJ1-1; TCRdb outputs TRBD1, but without DNA this stays unchecked. There are 14 residues in the CDR3. CDR1 and CDR2 (germline): MNHNY, SVGAGI (reference sequence). CDR3: CASSTRDRATEAFF.

J is TRBJ2-7 and V is TRBV12-3 or TRBV12-4; as DNA is missing, the TRBD1 call by TCRdb cannot be tested. The CDR3 loop spans 12 amino acids. The CDR3 spells CASSWGRTEQYF.

The CDR3 loop reads CASIDGNEQFF. V usage is TRBV2 and J usage is TRBJ2-1. This CDR3 comprises 11 residues. Germline V gene lookup returns CDR1 SNHLY and CDR2 FYNNEI.

The chain recombines TRBV7-2 with TRBJ1-5. CDR3 length: 13 residues. Germline CDR1 reads SGHTA; CDR2 reads FQGNSA. The CDR3 protein is CASSQGPNQPQHF. The variable domain in full, completed from reference TRBV7-2 and TRBJ1-5, reads GAGVSQSPSNKVTEKGKDVELRCDPISGHTALYWYRQSLGQGLEFLIYFQGNSAPDKSGLPSDRFSAERTGGSVSTLTIQRTQQEDSAVYLCASSQGPNQPQHFGDGTRLSIL.

The chain has TRBV4-3 and TRBJ2-1; TCRdb gives TRBD2 as the D gene, but with no DNA this cannot be confirmed. CDR3 length: 15 residues. Germline CDR1 LGHNA, CDR2 YSLEER. CDR3 residues: CASSQGLAQYNEQFF.

The chain uses TRBV7-3 and TRBJ2-2; the D gene TCRdb calls, TRBD1, cannot be checked with no DNA. The germline V gene has CDR1 SGHTA and CDR2 FQGTGA. The CDR3 contains 15 residues. The CDR3 sequence: CASSFARGGAGELFF.

The rearrangement joins TRBV20-1 to TRBJ2-1. Germline CDR1 is DFQATT and CDR2 is SNEGSKA (reference sequence). The CDR3 is made up of 16 amino acids. The CDR3 loop is CSDLPTDTYSYNEQFF.

The chain joins TRBV10-1 to TRBJ2-7; TCRdb outputs TRBD2, but without DNA this stays unchecked. The germline V gene has CDR1 WNHNN and CDR2 SYGVQD (reference sequence). The CDR3 runs to 16 residues. The CDR3 spells CASSDVATSGTYEQYF.